The rows below give T cell receptor beta chains drawn from one sample of a study of cytomegalovirus exposure and HLA in healthy donors. Measured with immunoSEQ multiplex PCR; TCRdb has only the in-frame clones, and not every one. The sample lists roughly 110,000 clones, 82% occurring once. The sequenced sample consisted of PBMCs. Receptors originate from a man aged 50 or older in good health and CMV-seronegative. Both conserved end residues are part of each CDR3. D genes are given only for firm matches. Rows give clone size only sometimes, using once, few, many, or a class for an expanded clone.

D gene,V gene,clone size,J gene,CDR3 DNA,CDR3 protein
TRBD1,TRBV19,.,TRBJ1-4,TGTGCCAGTAGTCCCACCCGGGGTACAGGGGAGAATAATGAAAAACTGTTTTTT,CASSPTRGTGENNEKLFF
TRBD1,TRBV4-1,.,TRBJ1-3,TGCGCCAGCAGCCAGACAGGGACAGGAGACACCATATATTTT,CASSQTGTGDTIYF
TRBD1,TRBV5-1,.,TRBJ2-5,TGCGCCAGCAGCACGGGACAGCCGGGGGAGACCCAGTACTTC,CASSTGQPGETQYF
TRBD1,TRBV10-3,.,TRBJ2-7,TGTGCCATCTCCGGGACAGGGGGCAGTACCTACGAGCAGTACTTC,CAISGTGGSTYEQYF
TRBD1,TRBV9,.,TRBJ1-4,TGTGCCAGCAGCCCTGGACAGGGGGCGCGGGTTGAAAAACTGTTTTTT,CASSPGQGARVEKLFF
TRBD1,TRBV18,.,TRBJ2-2,TGTGCCAGCTCACCGACGACAGGGGACACCGGGGAGCTGTTTTTT,CASSPTTGDTGELFF
.,TRBV5-6,.,TRBJ2-7,TGTGCCAGCAGCTTGTTGACAGGAATAAAACGAGAGCAGTACTTC,CASSLLTGIKREQYF
TRBD2,TRBV11-3,.,TRBJ2-3,TGTGCCAGCAGCTTAGGCGGGGGGCACACAGATACGCAGTATTTT,CASSLGGGHTDTQYF
.,TRBV19,.,TRBJ1-1,TGTGCCAGTAGTAACACTATCCGGGGACTGTTGGCTTTCTTT,CASSNTIRGLLAFF
TRBD1,TRBV18,.,TRBJ2-3,TGTGCCAGCTCACCAAGGACAGGCCCCACAGATACGCAGTATTTT,CASSPRTGPTDTQYF
TRBD1,TRBV6-6,.,TRBJ1-5,TGTGCCAGCAGTTACTTGGGACAGTTGAATCAGCCCCAGCATTTT,CASSYLGQLNQPQHF
.,TRBV7-9,.,TRBJ2-7,TGTGCCAGCAGCTTGAGGCAGGGCTACGAGCAGTACTTC,CASSLRQGYEQYF
TRBD1,TRBV6-6,.,TRBJ1-1,TGTGCCAGCAGTGGGACAGGGCATGAAGCTTTCTTT,CASSGTGHEAFF
.,TRBV18,few,TRBJ2-6,TGTGCCAGCTCGGAGCCCCCTGTCCTGACTTTC,CASSEPPVLTF
.,TRBV27,.,TRBJ2-1,TGTGCCAGCAGCTCAAACTATTACAATGAGCAGTTCTTC,CASSSNYYNEQFF
TRBD2,TRBV7-2,.,TRBJ2-1,TGTGCCAGCAGCGAGACTAGCGCCTACAATGAGCAGTTCTTC,CASSETSAYNEQFF
.,TRBV28,.,TRBJ1-2,TGTGCCAGCAGTTCTGACAGTCTCCTCTATGGCTACACCTTC,CASSSDSLLYGYTF
.,TRBV10-3,.,TRBJ2-2,TGTGCCATCTCCCCTCCAGGAGGAACCGGGGAGCTGTTTTTT,CAISPPGGTGELFF
TRBD1,TRBV5-1,.,TRBJ1-1,TGCGCCAGCAGCTTGTACAGGGGGGACACTGAAGCTTTCTTT,CASSLYRGDTEAFF
.,TRBV12-5,.,TRBJ2-3,TGTGCTAGTGGTTACTATTCAGATACGCAGTATTTT,CASGYYSDTQYF
.,TRBV10-2,.,TRBJ2-1,TGCGCCAGCAGTGTCGGGGAGGTGGGCAATGAGCAGTTCTTC,CASSVGEVGNEQFF
TRBD2,TRBV4-1,once,TRBJ2-1,TGCGCCAGCAGCCAAGAAGAGGTAGCGGGGGGGCTCGAGAGAAGTGAGCAGTTCTTC,CASSQEEVAGGLERSEQFF
.,TRBV30,.,TRBJ2-3,TGTGCCTGGGCGCGGCTAGCGAGGAACACAGATACGCAGTATTTT,CAWARLARNTDTQYF
TRBD1,TRBV7-6,.,TRBJ1-2,TGTGCCAGCAGAACTCAGGGGGACTATGGCTACACCTTC,CASRTQGDYGYTF
.,TRBV7-2,few,TRBJ2-1,TGTGCCAGCAGCTTCAACTACAATGAGCAGTTCTTC,CASSFNYNEQFF
.,TRBV5-6,.,TRBJ2-3,TGTGCCAGCAGTGATTATAGCTATACGCAGTATTTT,CASSDYSYTQYF
.,TRBV7-8,.,TRBJ1-2,TGTGCCAGCAGCTTAGCGCAGGGCCTGGGAGGCTACACCTTC,CASSLAQGLGGYTF
.,TRBV5-1,.,TRBJ1-1,TGCGCCAGCAGCTTGAACAGAGAGGGCACTGAAGCTTTCTTT,CASSLNREGTEAFF
TRBD1,TRBV5-4,once,TRBJ2-5,TGTGCCAGCAGGGTCGACAGGGGGCCGGAGACCCAGTACTTC,CASRVDRGPETQYF
.,TRBV27,once,TRBJ2-2,TGTGCCAGCTCCCACGGGACTTCCAATCGTATCGGGGAGCTGTTTTTT,CASSHGTSNRIGELFF
TRBD1,TRBV19,.,TRBJ1-2,TGTGCCAGTAGTATAGATCTCGGGACAGTACTTAACTATGGCTACACCTTC,CASSIDLGTVLNYGYTF
.,TRBV30,.,TRBJ1-2,TGTGCCTGGAGTGTTCCCGGAGTGTTTGGCTACACCTTC,CAWSVPGVFGYTF
TRBD2,TRBV4-3,.,TRBJ2-3,TGCGCCAGCAGCCAAGATCCTAGCGGATCCACAGATACGCAGTATTTT,CASSQDPSGSTDTQYF
TRBD1,TRBV27,.,TRBJ1-2,TGTGCCAGCAGTTTAACAGGGGTGTCCTATGGCTACACCTTC,CASSLTGVSYGYTF
TRBD2,TRBV7-2,few,TRBJ2-7,TGTGCCAGCAGCAGTACTAGCGGGTCCGCCTACGAGCAGTACTTC,CASSSTSGSAYEQYF
.,TRBV6-5,once,TRBJ1-4,TGTGCCAGCAAGTACAGGGCGAATGAAAAACTGTTTTTT,CASKYRANEKLFF
TRBD2,TRBV19,.,TRBJ2-2,TGTGCCAGTAGTAAGACTAGCGGGGGGGTCACCGGGGAGCTGTTTTTT,CASSKTSGGVTGELFF
.,TRBV29-1,.,TRBJ1-5,TGCAGCGTTTCCCAGGGTAAGGATCAGCCCCAGCATTTT,CSVSQGKDQPQHF
.,TRBV18,.,TRBJ1-1,TGTGCCAGCTCCTCATGGGCAGTCGTGTCGACTGAAGCTTTCTTT,CASSSWAVVSTEAFF
.,TRBV7-9,few,TRBJ1-1,TGTGCCAGCAGCTCGTTATCGGGCACTGAAGCTTTCTTT,CASSSLSGTEAFF
.,TRBV6-5,.,TRBJ1-1,TGTGCCAGCAGTTTGGCCCGGAGGAACACTGAAGCTTTCTTT,CASSLARRNTEAFF
.,TRBV7-9,.,TRBJ1-6,TGTGCCAGCAGCCCAGGACAGTCTTTAGATTCACCCCTCCACTTT,CASSPGQSLDSPLHF
.,TRBV7-9,.,TRBJ1-5,TGTGCCAGCAGTTACACGGAGGGAGGCAATCAGCCCCAGCATTTT,CASSYTEGGNQPQHF
TRBD1,TRBV5-1,.,TRBJ2-2,TGCGCCAGCAGCGAAGGACAGGCGGGCACCGGGGAGCTGTTTTTT,CASSEGQAGTGELFF
.,TRBV19,.,TRBJ1-2,TGTGCCAGTAGTATAGACGGGATAAACTATGGCTACACCTTC,CASSIDGINYGYTF
TRBD2,TRBV29-1,.,TRBJ2-1,TGCAGCGGAGAGGGACAGAGACTAGCGGGGGGCCGGTTTAATGAGCAGTTCTTC,CSGEGQRLAGGRFNEQFF
.,TRBV10-3,.,TRBJ1-2,TGTGCCATCAGTGGCACAGGGATTGGTGGCTACACCTTC,CAISGTGIGGYTF
.,TRBV19,once,TRBJ1-3,TGTGCCAGTAGTATGCGGCAGGGGAACTCTGGAAACACCATATATTTT,CASSMRQGNSGNTIYF
TRBD1,TRBV2,.,TRBJ2-1,TGTGCCAGCAGCCGGGACAGGGGACTTAGCTCCTACAATGAGCAGTTCTTC,CASSRDRGLSSYNEQFF
TRBD2,TRBV19,.,TRBJ2-7,TGTGCCAGTAGTATAGGCAGCGGGGGGACCTACGAGCAGTACTTC,CASSIGSGGTYEQYF
TRBD2,TRBV29-1,.,TRBJ2-1,TGCAGCGTGCGGGGGGGGACTCTTTACAATGAGCAGTTCTTC,CSVRGGTLYNEQFF
.,TRBV7-8,few,TRBJ1-3,TGTGCCAGCAGCTCTCGGACAGCTGGAAACACCATATATTTT,CASSSRTAGNTIYF
.,TRBV2,.,TRBJ2-5,TGTGCCAGCAGAAGGACTGGGGATGGGGAGACCCAGTACTTC,CASRRTGDGETQYF
TRBD2,TRBV4-3,.,TRBJ2-5,TGCGCCAGCAGCCCATTAGCGGGCGGGGCCCAGTACTTC,CASSPLAGGAQYF
TRBD1,TRBV29-1,.,TRBJ1-2,TGCAGCGTTGAGCGACAGGGGGCCCTTGGCTACACCTTC,CSVERQGALGYTF
TRBD1,TRBV29-1,.,TRBJ2-1,TGCAGCCCGGGGACAGGGGACAATGAGCAGTTCTTC,CSPGTGDNEQFF
TRBD1,TRBV7-9,few,TRBJ1-1,TGTGCCAGCAGCGCATCAACTTGGGACAGGGCTGAAGCTTTCTTT,CASSASTWDRAEAFF